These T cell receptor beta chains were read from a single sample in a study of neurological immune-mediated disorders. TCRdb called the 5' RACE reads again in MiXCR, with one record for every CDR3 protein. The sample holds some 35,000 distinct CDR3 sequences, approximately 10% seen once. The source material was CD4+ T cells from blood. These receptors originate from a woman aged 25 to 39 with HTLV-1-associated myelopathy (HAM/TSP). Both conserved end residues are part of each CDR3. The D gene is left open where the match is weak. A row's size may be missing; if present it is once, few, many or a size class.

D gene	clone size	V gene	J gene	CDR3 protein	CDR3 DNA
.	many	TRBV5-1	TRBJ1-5	CASSLMADKNQPQHF	TGCGCCAGCAGCTTGATGGCGGACAAAAATCAGCCCCAGCATTTT
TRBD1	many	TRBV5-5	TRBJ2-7	CASSFEGTVSYEQYF	TGTGCCAGCAGCTTTGAGGGGACAGTCTCCTACGAGCAGTACTTC
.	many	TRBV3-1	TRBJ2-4	CASSQDLTGWFKNIQYF	TGTGCCAGCAGCCAAGATTTGACAGGCTGGTTCAAAAACATTCAGTACTTC
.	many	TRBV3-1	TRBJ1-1	CASRGGLNTEAFF	TGTGCCAGCAGGGGAGGATTAAACACTGAAGCTTTCTTT
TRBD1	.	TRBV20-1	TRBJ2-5	CSARVPGTGGLETQYF	TGCAGTGCTAGGGTACCCGGGACAGGGGGCCTAGAGACCCAGTACTTC
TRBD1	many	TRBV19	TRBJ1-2	CASNRDRGNYGYTF	TGTGCCAGTAACCGGGACAGGGGTAACTATGGCTACACCTTC
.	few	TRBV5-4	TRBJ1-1	CASSLGSRGAEAFF	TGTGCCAGCAGCTTGGGGAGTCGGGGCGCTGAAGCTTTCTTT
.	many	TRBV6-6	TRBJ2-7	CASSYSTGEDGAATYEQYF	TGTGCCAGCAGTTACTCGACGGGCGAGGACGGGGCGGCGACCTACGAGCAGTACTTC
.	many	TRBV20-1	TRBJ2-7	CSARGDGTYEQYF	TGCAGTGCTAGAGGGGACGGAACCTACGAGCAGTACTTC
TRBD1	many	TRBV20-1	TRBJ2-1	CSAGTEYSYNEQFF	TGCAGTGCCGGGACAGAATACTCCTACAATGAGCAGTTCTTC